The 15 T cell receptor beta chains given below trace back to one sample, sequenced in a study of shared clonotypes between healthy human individuals. The table came from immunoSEQ multiplex PCR; TCRdb's copy has only in-frame clones and leaves some out. This sample has more than 1,200,000 clones, with around 98.5% found just once. Sequencing was performed on naive CD4+ T cells sorted from blood. Indicated subset: CD45RA+ positively selected. The source is a man aged 25 to 40 in good health.

J is TRBJ2-1 and V is TRBV5-1, with D possibly called TRBD1 or TRBD2 (6 bases each). V was shortened by 6 bases and J by 9 bases, with 22 bases between the two germline ends. The CDR3 loop spans 15 amino acids. CDR1 is SGHRS and CDR2 is YFSETQ in the germline V gene. Here the CDR3 DNA reads TGCGCCAGCACCCCCCGACCGGAAAAGGGGGGTGAGCAGTTCTTC. Its protein product is CASTPRPEKGGEQFF.

This rearrangement joins TRBV5-5 to TRBJ2-6; D gene uncertain. Per germline, CDR1 SGHKS and CDR2 YYEKEE (reference sequence). Trimming cost V 1 base and J 0 bases, with 8 bases left between them. The CDR3 runs to 16 residues. CDR3 protein: CASSLLRPSGANVLTF. The CDR3, as DNA: TGTGCCAGCAGCTTGCTAAGGCCCTCTGGGGCCAACGTCCTGACTTTC.

This chain's CDR3 is CASSLSFPGQGREKLFF. CDR3 in DNA: TGTGCCAGCAGTTTATCTTTTCCGGGACAGGGTCGAGAAAAACTGTTTTTT. This sequence joins TRBV28 and TRBJ1-4, with TRBD1 identical over 9 bases. Per germline, CDR1 MDHEN and CDR2 SYDVKM. The CDR3 extends over 17 amino acids. Germline trimming cut 1 base from V and 8 bases from J; bases unmatched to any gene: 11.

The genes are TRBV6-5 and TRBJ2-5; the match to TRBD1 covers 10 bases. After removal of 2 bases from V and 3 bases from J, the junction contained 3 bases not matched to a gene. From germline, CDR1 is MNHEY and CDR2 SVGAGI. CDR3 length: 15 amino acids. The CDR3 reads CASSYIGQGEETQYF. The DNA for the CDR3 is TGTGCCAGCAGTTACATCGGACAGGGGGAAGAGACCCAGTACTTC.

The rearrangement links TRBV29-1 to TRBJ1-2, with D possibly TRBD1 on 5 matching bases. Looked up from germline, CDR1 is SQVTM and CDR2 is ANQGSEA. V lost 7 bases, J lost 0 bases, and 12 bases lay in between. This CDR3 is built from 13 residues. The CDR3 protein is CSARQGANYGYTF. CDR3 DNA: TGCAGCGCCCGCCAGGGTGCTAACTATGGCTACACCTTC.

The chain joins TRBV7-6 to TRBJ1-1; D is unresolved. The germline V and J ends were trimmed by 1 base and 0 bases, with 12 bases remaining between them. The CDR3 loop spans 16 amino acids. Germline CDR1 is SGHVS and CDR2 is FNYEAQ. The CDR3 region has the DNA TGTGCCAGCAGCTTAGTGGACGGCGGAATGAACACTGAAGCTTTCTTT. Translated: CASSLVDGGMNTEAFF. Drawing the rest from reference TRBV7-6 and TRBJ1-1, the complete variable domain is GAGVSQSPRYKVTKRGQDVALRCDPISGHVSLYWYRQALGQGPEFLTYFNYEAQQDKSGLPNDRFSAERPEGSISTLTIQRTEQRDSAMYRCASSLVDGGMNTEAFFGQGTRLTVV.

The chain combines TRBV19 with TRBJ2-1; perhaps TRBD1 as D (6 bases). This CDR3 is built from 13 residues. Trimming cost V 3 bases and J 6 bases, with 9 bases left between them. Germline V CDR1 and CDR2: LNHDA, SQIVND (reference sequence). The CDR3 protein is CASSISGANEQFF. The CDR3 nucleotides read TGTGCCAGTAGTATTTCAGGGGCCAATGAGCAGTTCTTC. Full variable domain (rest looked up from reference TRBV19 and TRBJ2-1): DGGITQSPKYLFRKEGQNVTLSCEQNLNHDAMYWYRQDPGQGLRLIYYSQIVNDFQKGDIAEGYSVSREKKESFPLTVTSAQKNPTAFYLCASSISGANEQFFGPGTRLTVL.

The chain joins TRBV18 to TRBJ2-1; TRBD2 matches at 8 bases. CDR1 KGHSH and CDR2 LQKENI come from the germline V gene. The CDR3 is 17 amino acids. J was trimmed by 3 bases and V by 0 bases; bases with no gene match: 7. For the CDR3, the DNA is TGTGCCAGCTCACCACCGTGGGTGCGGGAGGACTACAATGAGCAGTTCTTC. Translating gives CASSPPWVREDYNEQFF.

The V gene is TRBV27, the J gene TRBJ1-1; maybe TRBD1 (5 bases). Germline V gene lookup returns CDR1 MNHEY and CDR2 SMNVEV (reference sequence). Trimming took off 4 bases at V and 4 bases at J, with 13 bases between the two ends. This CDR3 has 14 amino acids. Written as DNA, the CDR3 is TGTGCCAGCAGTTGGAAAGGGGATGGCACTGAAGCTTTCTTT. It translates to CASSWKGDGTEAFF.

The chain is built from TRBV14 and TRBJ1-1; D call uncertain. The CDR3 is 13 residues long. V was clipped by 5 bases and J by 4 bases, with 11 bases between them. Germline V gives CDR1 SGHDN, CDR2 FVKESK. The CDR3 protein is CASSLRGSTEAFF. Written as DNA, the CDR3 is TGTGCCAGCAGCTTAAGAGGAAGCACTGAAGCTTTCTTT. The whole variable domain, remainder taken from reference TRBV14 and TRBJ1-1, is EAGVTQFPSHSVIEKGQTVTLRCDPISGHDNLYWYRRVMGKEIKFLLHFVKESKQDESGMPNNRFLAERTGGTYSTLKVQPAELEDSGVYFCASSLRGSTEAFFGQGTRLTVV.

This sequence joins TRBV4-2 and TRBJ2-7, with TRBD1 matching 7 bases. This CDR3 comprises 14 residues. Germline lookup yields CDR1 LGHNA and CDR2 YNFKEQ. V gave up 7 bases and J gave up 0 bases; unmatched junction bases: 6. CDR3 loop: CASNPQGNSYEQYF. The CDR3 DNA sequence: TGTGCCAGCAACCCACAGGGGAACTCCTACGAGCAGTACTTC.

This CDR3 reads CASSRLATKETQYF. The CDR3 nucleotides read TGCGCCAGCAGCCGACTAGCGACTAAAGAGACCCAGTACTTC. This chain connects TRBV5-1 to TRBJ2-5; 8 nucleotides match TRBD2. The CDR3 totals 14 residues. Trimming removed 4 bases from V and 3 bases from J; junction bases left unmatched: 5. Germline-derived CDR1 and CDR2 are SGHRS and YFSETQ.

This sequence joins TRBV29-1 and TRBJ2-7, with 9 positions matching TRBD1. In germline, CDR1 is SQVTM, CDR2 ANQGSEA. This CDR3 region has 14 residues. J lost 1 base, V lost 4 bases, and 5 bases had no gene match. CDR3 sequence: CSVVGGTGSYEQYF. CDR3 coding DNA: TGCAGCGTTGTCGGCGGGACAGGGTCCTACGAGCAGTACTTC.

For this clone: Additional DNA sequences in this sample encode the identical CDR3. The V and J genes are TRBV18 and TRBJ2-1; perhaps TRBD2 as D (5 bases). Looked up from germline, CDR1 is KGHSH and CDR2 is LQKENI. This CDR3 region has 16 residues. The germline V and J ends were trimmed by 0 bases and 0 bases, with 9 bases remaining between them. Here the CDR3 reads CASSPPAGTSYNEQFF. CDR3 nucleotide sequence: TGTGCCAGCTCACCACCGGCGGGTACCTCCTACAATGAGCAGTTCTTC.

The gene calls are TRBV27 and TRBJ2-3, with D possibly being TRBD2 (6 bases). The ends were cut back, 2 bases at V and 3 bases at J, with 12 bases in the middle. Looked up from germline, CDR1 is MNHEY and CDR2 is SMNVEV (reference sequence). The CDR3 consists of 15 residues. CDR3 sequence (DNA): TGTGCCAGCAGTTTAGGAGGGTACAGAACAGATACGCAGTATTTT. Translated, it gives CASSLGGYRTDTQYF.